The clone carrying this T cell receptor (beta chain) was observed a handful of times. The sample comes from a study of T-cell reconstitution after alpha-beta-depleted transplantation in children. Germline-derived CDR1 and CDR2 are MDHEN and SYDVKM. The V segment lost 7 bases and the J segment 0 bases; nucleotides outside the gene matches: 1. The CDR3 totals 14 residues. Preparing the TCRbeta library involved the use of unique molecular identifiers. TCRdb re-derived calls from the PCR reads in MiXCR, one entry per CDR3 protein. The data show fewer than 400,000 distinct CDR3 sequences, about a fifth seen once.

The sequence derives from a human donor who donated a stem cell graft to a child with acute myeloid leukemia. Source: PBMCs from the stem cell graft donor, taken from the stem cell graft. V usage is TRBV28 and J usage is TRBJ2-1, with TRBD1 matching 9 bases. Here the CDR3 DNA reads TGTGCCAGCATGGACAGGGGCTCCTACAATGAGCAGTTCTTC. As protein: CASMDRGSYNEQFF.